This T cell receptor beta chain was obtained from a study of human T cells and chemical hapten exposure. In the source study's methods: Between 23,224 and 690,600 TCRs appeared in each sample, and the median stood at approximately 100,000. One entry per CDR3 protein results from TCRdb running MiXCR on the RACE reads. Clone size and V and J calls follow TCRdb, not the original study. The sample has about 180,000 distinct CDR3 sequences, nearly 30% seen once. Notes on the study in general: Unchanged with DPC sensitization were TCRs above 1 in 1000 frequency.

Time point described: pre-sensitization, week 0. The treatment denotes: therapeutic diphenylcyclopropenone sensitization with weekly scalp DPC. This clonotype was counted between two and nine times. Antigen specificity is unknown. Germline V CDR1 and CDR2: SQVTM, ANQGSEA. V shed 3 bases and J shed 6 bases, with 9 bases lying between them. The CDR3 length is 12 residues. The sequence was collected from a woman younger than 45 with alopecia areata. Some clones in this sample may be carry-over from other donors' samples. The starting material was whole blood, obtained in connection with sensitization to the hapten diphenylcyclopropenone (DPC). This chain uses TRBV29-1 with TRBJ2-1; perhaps TRBD1 as D (5 bases). CDR3 sequence: CSVDLTVNEQFF. The DNA for the CDR3 is TGCAGCGTTGATTTGACAGTCAATGAGCAGTTCTTC.